This TCR beta chain was identified during a study of CD4 T cells in relation to SARS-CoV-2 and coronaviruses. Study summary: PBMCs were cultured with antigen for roughly nine days before TCR beta sequencing. Shared crossreactive spike epitopes were mapped to their HLA restriction.

CDR3 length: 14 amino acids. Trimming shortened V by 8 bases and J by 3 bases, and 13 bases separated the two germline ends. Germline lookup yields CDR1 MDHEN and CDR2 SYDVKM. On this clone: Its specificity is not known.

Before the COVID-19 pandemic, during about 2010-2018, CD4+ T cells were taken from unexposed donors. Isolation of CD4+ T cells took place after approximately 11 days in culture. Using immunoSEQ multiplex PCR, the repertoire was profiled, and TCRdb retains in-frame clones only, with some absent. The sample holds some 22,000 clones, around 75% seen once. This clonotype was sampled from a human donor in good health. The sequencing sample was made of CD4+ T cells from PBMCs, cultured in vitro. The chain joins TRBV28 to TRBJ1-4; a possible D gene is TRBD1 (5 bases). For the CDR3, the DNA is TGTGCCAGCCAGGGCCCGTACGCTAATGAAAAACTGTTTTTT. Translation: CASQGPYANEKLFF.